These 17 T cell receptor beta chains came from one sample sequenced in a study of OX40 agonist ivuxolimab in advanced cancers. Assay used: immunoSEQ multiplex PCR; TCRdb lists only in-frame clones, some missing. This table has around 40,000 clones, approximately 86% appearing once. Sequencing was performed on CD4+ or CD8+ T cells sorted from blood, taken in a trial of the OX40 agonist ivuxolimab. These TCRs come from an adult with an advanced solid tumor such as melanoma, head and neck, liver or kidney cancer.

The chain is built from TRBV7-9 and TRBJ2-5; 7 bases fit TRBD1. Germline V lookup: CDR1 SEHNR, CDR2 FQNEAQ (reference sequence). The CDR3 length is 14 residues. V trimming: 3 bases; J trimming: 2 bases; junction bases outside the gene matches: 3. The CDR3 DNA is TGTGCCAGCAGCTTTAAGGACAGGCAAGAGACCCAGTACTTC. Translating it yields CASSFKDRQETQYF.

The chain uses TRBV5-1 and TRBJ1-1, with D maybe TRBD1 (6 bases). Looked up from germline, CDR1 is SGHRS and CDR2 is YFSETQ. The CDR3 sequence is 14 residues long. V lost 4 bases, J lost 6 bases, and 16 bases lay in between. CDR3 amino acids: CASSLLPGASEAFF. Written as DNA, the CDR3 is TGCGCCAGCAGCCTCCTACCGGGGGCTTCTGAAGCTTTCTTT.

The rearrangement joins TRBV29-1 to TRBJ1-1; the D gene is possibly TRBD1 (5 bases). V lost 7 bases, J lost 5 bases, and 11 bases lay in between. The CDR3 runs to 11 residues. Germline CDR1 and CDR2: SQVTM and ANQGSEA. CDR3 sequence (DNA): TGCAGCGCAGCGAGGGGTACTGAAGCTTTCTTT. Translating it yields CSAARGTEAFF. Together with reference TRBV29-1 and TRBJ1-1, the CDR3 gives the full variable domain: SAVISQKPSRDICQRGTSLTIQCQVDSQVTMMFWYRQQPGQSLTLIATANQGSEATYESGFVIDKFPISRPNLTFSTLTVSNMSPEDSSIYLCSAARGTEAFFGQGTRLTVV.

The V call is TRBV7-9, the J call TRBJ1-2, with 9 bases matching TRBD1. Germline CDR1 and CDR2: SEHNR and FQNEAQ (reference sequence). The CDR3 contains 14 residues. V trimming: 5 bases; J trimming: 8 bases; junction bases outside the gene matches: 9. CDR3 in amino acids: CASSPLWDRDGYTF. CDR3 DNA sequence: TGTGCCAGCAGCCCACTTTGGGACAGGGACGGCTACACCTTC.

This clone turned up a few times. The chain links TRBV11-2 to TRBJ1-5; D is perhaps TRBD1 (6 bases). Trimming removed 1 base from V and 7 bases from J, with 11 bases in between. Germline V gene lookup returns CDR1 SGHAT and CDR2 FQNNGV. The CDR3 has 14 residues. Here the CDR3 reads CASSLAQGRQPQHF. The CDR3 nucleotides read TGTGCCAGCAGCTTAGCACAGGGCCGGCAGCCCCAGCATTTT.

This chain uses TRBV6-1 with TRBJ2-5; D unclear. CDR1 is MNHNS and CDR2 is SASEGT in the germline V gene. CDR3 length: 12 amino acids. Trimming left V 4 bases short and J 0 bases short, with 3 bases between. CDR3 nucleotides: TGTGCCAGCAGTGTTGACCAAGAGACCCAGTACTTC. This codes for CASSVDQETQYF.

This rearrangement joins TRBV28 to TRBJ1-1, with unresolved D. V lost 6 bases to trimming and J lost 6 bases, with 11 bases between them. The CDR3 length is 12 residues. Per germline, CDR1 MDHEN and CDR2 SYDVKM. The CDR3 DNA is TGTGCCAGCAGCCAAATACTATCTGAAGCTTTCTTT. It encodes CASSQILSEAFF.

This chain uses TRBV29-1 with TRBJ1-4; a weak D match, TRBD1 (6 bases). The CDR3 has 13 amino acids. From germline, CDR1 is SQVTM and CDR2 ANQGSEA. V lost 4 bases and J 5 bases, leaving 11 bases between the germline ends. The CDR3 region has the DNA TGCAGCGTTGTTAGGACAGACAATGAAAAACTGTTTTTT. Translated, it gives CSVVRTDNEKLFF. Full variable domain (missing parts from reference TRBV29-1 and TRBJ1-4): SAVISQKPSRDICQRGTSLTIQCQVDSQVTMMFWYRQQPGQSLTLIATANQGSEATYESGFVIDKFPISRPNLTFSTLTVSNMSPEDSSIYLCSVVRTDNEKLFFGSGTQLSVL.

V and J are TRBV28 and TRBJ1-5; maybe TRBD1 (6 bases). The CDR3 loop spans 17 amino acids. Germline V lookup: CDR1 MDHEN, CDR2 SYDVKM. Trimming took off 5 bases at V and 0 bases at J, with 17 bases between the two ends. CDR3 sequence: CASSGPGQAHSNQPQHF. CDR3 bases: TGTGCCAGCAGTGGCCCGGGACAAGCTCATAGCAATCAGCCCCAGCATTTT.

The chain joins TRBV6-5 to TRBJ2-5; D is unclear. The CDR3 is made up of 11 amino acids. The germline gives CDR1 MNHEY, CDR2 SVGAGI. Trimming took 4 bases from V and 4 from J, leaving 4 bases between them. DNA of the CDR3: TGTGCCAGCAGTTCGGGAGAGACCCAGTACTTC. This sequence encodes CASSSGETQYF.

The chain has TRBV6-6 and TRBJ2-3; D gene uncertain. Germline V lookup: CDR1 MNHNY, CDR2 SVGAGI (reference sequence). V was cut by 4 bases and J by 5 bases, with 10 bases left in between. This CDR3 spans 13 amino acids. For the CDR3, the DNA is TGTGCCAGCAGTTGGGGTACGGGAGATACGCAGTATTTT. Its protein product is CASSWGTGDTQYF.

This clone appeared once. The chain is built from TRBV4-3 and TRBJ1-2; TRBD1 matches at 10 bases. Germline CDR1 is LGHNA and CDR2 is YSLEER. Trimming at V came to 4 bases and at J to 7 bases, leaving 6 bases not matched to a gene. The CDR3 runs 14 residues. In nucleotides, the CDR3 is TGCGCCAGCAGCCGCGGACAGGGGGATTCTGGCTACACCTTC. It is translated as CASSRGQGDSGYTF.

This clone was counted a few times. The chain couples TRBV4-1 to TRBJ1-1; D not certain. Germline assignment: CDR1 MGHRA and CDR2 YSYEKL. The ends were cut back, 6 bases at V and 13 bases at J, with 21 bases in the middle. The CDR3 runs 13 residues. The CDR3 DNA is TGCGCCAGCAGGCCCCGGACCCTAGATAGAGATTTCTTT. It codes for CASRPRTLDRDFF.

The J gene is TRBJ1-2, the V gene TRBV20-1, with D unclear. Looked up from germline, CDR1 is DFQATT and CDR2 is SNEGSKA (reference sequence). The CDR3 is 11 residues long. The ends were cut back, 2 bases at V and 4 bases at J, with 5 bases in the middle. CDR3 sequence: CSARISYGYTF. CDR3 sequence (DNA): TGCAGTGCTAGAATCAGCTATGGCTACACCTTC.

The chain joins TRBV4-1 to TRBJ2-7; D possibly corresponds to TRBD2 (6 bases). CDR1 MGHRA and CDR2 YSYEKL come from the germline V gene. This CDR3 region has 15 residues. Trimming took 1 base from V and 2 from J, leaving 12 bases between them. This CDR3 is CASSQGGGTPYEQYF. The CDR3 DNA follows: TGCGCCAGCAGCCAAGGGGGCGGGACTCCCTACGAGCAGTACTTC.

This clone was detected a few times. The rearrangement joins TRBV6-5 to TRBJ1-2; 8 bases are a match to TRBD1. V lost 8 bases, J lost 4 bases, and 6 bases stayed unmatched. Germline CDR1 MNHEY, CDR2 SVGAGI. The CDR3 has 13 residues. This chain's CDR3 is CASGQGAFYGYTF. As DNA, the CDR3 is TGTGCCAGCGGGCAGGGGGCCTTCTATGGCTACACCTTC.

The chain carries TRBV5-4 and TRBJ2-1, with D possibly being TRBD2 (6 bases). This CDR3 region has 17 residues. The germline V and J ends were trimmed by 0 bases and 8 bases, with 21 bases remaining between them. CDR1 and CDR2 from the germline V gene are SGHNT and YYREEE (reference sequence). CDR3 region: CASSLVIRPSEGHEQFF. For the CDR3, the DNA is TGTGCCAGCAGCTTGGTAATTAGGCCTAGCGAAGGTCATGAGCAGTTCTTC.